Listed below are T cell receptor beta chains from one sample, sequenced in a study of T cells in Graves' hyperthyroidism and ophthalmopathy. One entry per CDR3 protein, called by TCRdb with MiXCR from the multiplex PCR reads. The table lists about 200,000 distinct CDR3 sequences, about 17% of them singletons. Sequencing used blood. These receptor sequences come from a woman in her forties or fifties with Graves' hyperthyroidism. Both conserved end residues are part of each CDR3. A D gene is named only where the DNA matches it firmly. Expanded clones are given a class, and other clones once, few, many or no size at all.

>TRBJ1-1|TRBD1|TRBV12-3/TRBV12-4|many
CASSWTGGTEAFF
TGTGCCAGCAGTTGGACAGGGGGGACTGAAGCTTTCTTT
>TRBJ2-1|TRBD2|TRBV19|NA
CASSRGTSGSSYNEQFF
TGTGCCAGTAGTAGGGGGACTAGCGGGAGTTCCTACAATGAGCAGTTCTTC
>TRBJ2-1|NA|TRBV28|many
CASSHRVLSSYNEQFF
TGTGCCAGCAGTCACAGAGTTCTGAGCTCCTACAATGAGCAGTTCTTC
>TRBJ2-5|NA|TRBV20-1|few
CSARSLDYAKETQYF
TGCAGTGCTAGGTCCTTGGACTACGCCAAAGAGACCCAGTACTTC
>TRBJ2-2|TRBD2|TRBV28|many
CASSPGGAGTGELFF
TGTGCCAGCAGTCCGGGGGGAGCAGGGACCGGGGAGCTGTTTTTT
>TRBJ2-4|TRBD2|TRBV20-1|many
CSARVAGGWGDKNIQYF
TGCAGTGCTAGGGTAGCGGGAGGATGGGGTGACAAAAACATTCAGTACTTC
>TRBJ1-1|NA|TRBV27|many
CASSLNQNTEAFF
TGTGCCAGCAGTTTGAACCAGAACACTGAAGCTTTCTTT
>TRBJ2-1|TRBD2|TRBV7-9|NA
CASSRPGRTSGGQFF
TGTGCCAGCAGCCGACCGGGAAGAACGAGCGGGGGTCAGTTCTTC
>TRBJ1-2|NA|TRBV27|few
CASRGRGYGYTF
TGTGCCAGCAGGGGCCGTGGGTATGGCTACACCTTC
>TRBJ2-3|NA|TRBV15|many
CATTPRTSTDTQYF
TGTGCCACTACACCAAGGACCAGCACAGATACGCAGTATTTT
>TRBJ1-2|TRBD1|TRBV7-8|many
CASSGTGKNYGYTF
TGTGCCAGCAGCGGGACAGGGAAAAACTATGGCTACACCTTC
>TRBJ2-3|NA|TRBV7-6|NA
CASSLDALVLDTQYF
TGTGCCAGCAGCTTAGACGCCCTAGTTCTGGATACGCAGTATTTT
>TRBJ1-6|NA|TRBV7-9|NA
CASSLGTAHNSPLHF
TGTGCCAGCAGCTTAGGGACAGCCCATAATTCACCCCTCCACTTT
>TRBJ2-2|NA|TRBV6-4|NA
CASSDSGGIRGELFF
TGTGCCAGCAGTGACTCAGGAGGGATACGTGGGGAGCTGTTTTTT
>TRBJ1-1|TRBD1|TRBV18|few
CASSPMDRTGLTEAFF
TGTGCCAGCTCACCAATGGATAGGACAGGTCTAACTGAAGCTTTCTTT
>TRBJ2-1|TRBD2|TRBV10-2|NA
CASSGVAGVNGQFF
TGCGCCAGCAGTGGCGTAGCGGGAGTCAATGGGCAGTTCTTC
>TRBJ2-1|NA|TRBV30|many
CAWMGNEQFF
TGTGCCTGGATGGGCAATGAGCAGTTCTTC
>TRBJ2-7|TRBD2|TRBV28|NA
CASSPRLAGVREQYF
TGTGCCAGCAGTCCCCGACTAGCGGGAGTCCGCGAGCAGTACTTC
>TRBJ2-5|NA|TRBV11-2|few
CASSVAQGQETQYF
TGTGCCAGCAGCGTAGCGCAGGGGCAAGAGACCCAGTACTTC
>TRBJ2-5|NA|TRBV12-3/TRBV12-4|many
CASSPPAGTQYF
TGTGCCAGCAGCCCCCCGGCCGGGACCCAGTACTTC
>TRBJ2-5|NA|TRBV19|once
CASSSLFRETQYF
TGTGCCAGTAGTAGCTTGTTTCGAGAGACCCAGTACTTC
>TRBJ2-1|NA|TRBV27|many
CASRMGLAQNEQFF
TGTGCCAGCAGGATGGGACTCGCACAGAATGAGCAGTTCTTC
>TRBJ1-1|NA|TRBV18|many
CASSSRSRLAKAFF
TGTGCCAGCTCATCACGGTCACGCCTAGCGAAAGCTTTCTTT
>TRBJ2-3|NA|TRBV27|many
CASTGIEGTSDTQYF
TGTGCCAGTACTGGTATAGAGGGGACTTCAGATACGCAGTATTTT
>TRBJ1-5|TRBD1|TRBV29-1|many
CSVGTGGRDQPQHF
TGCAGCGTGGGTACAGGGGGCCGGGATCAGCCCCAGCATTTT
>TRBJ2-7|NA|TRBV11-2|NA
CASSLGRGNYEQYF
TGTGCCAGCAGCCTCGGCCGGGGGAACTACGAGCAGTACTTC
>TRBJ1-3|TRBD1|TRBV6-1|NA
CASRTGRGDTIYF
TGTGCCAGCAGGACAGGGAGAGGAGACACCATATATTTT
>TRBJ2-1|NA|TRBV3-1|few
CASSQTPSSDEQFF
TGTGCCAGCAGCCAAACCCCTTCTAGCGATGAGCAGTTCTTC
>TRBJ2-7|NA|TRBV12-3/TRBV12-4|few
CASRPGASEQYF
TGTGCCAGCAGGCCAGGGGCAAGCGAGCAGTACTTC
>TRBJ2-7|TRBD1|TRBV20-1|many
CSATGTGDYEQYF
TGCAGTGCAACCGGGACAGGAGACTACGAGCAGTACTTC
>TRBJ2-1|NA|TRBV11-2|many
CASRGGISYNEQFF
TGTGCCAGCAGGGGCGGGATTTCCTACAATGAGCAGTTCTTC
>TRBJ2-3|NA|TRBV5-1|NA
CASSDPQGADTQYF
TGCGCCAGCAGCGACCCTCAGGGAGCAGATACGCAGTATTTT
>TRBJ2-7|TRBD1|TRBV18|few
CASSPWDRASYEQYF
TGTGCCAGCTCCCCCTGGGACAGGGCCTCCTACGAGCAGTACTTC
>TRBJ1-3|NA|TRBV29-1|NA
CSVWTDLARGNTIYF
TGCAGCGTCTGGACGGACCTCGCGCGGGGAAACACCATATATTTT
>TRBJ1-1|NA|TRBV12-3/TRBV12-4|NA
CASIQTVNTEAFF
TGTGCCAGCATCCAGACCGTAAACACTGAAGCTTTCTTT
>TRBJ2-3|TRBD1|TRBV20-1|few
CSSTAGQGAGDTQYF
TGCAGTTCAACCGCGGGGCAGGGGGCGGGAGATACGCAGTATTTT
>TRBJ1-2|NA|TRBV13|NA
CASSLGRQGLPRYTF
TGTGCCAGCAGCTTAGGAAGGCAGGGCCTCCCCCGCTACACCTTC
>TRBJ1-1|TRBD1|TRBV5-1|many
CASSLALRTGGSLPEAFF
TGCGCCAGCAGCTTGGCCCTCCGGACAGGGGGCTCTCTCCCTGAAGCTTTCTTT
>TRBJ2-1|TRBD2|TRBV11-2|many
CASTASGRALHEQFF
TGTGCCAGCACGGCTAGCGGGAGGGCCTTGCATGAGCAGTTCTTC
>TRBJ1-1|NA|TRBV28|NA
CASSFIGGRGNTEAFF
TGTGCCAGCAGTTTTATAGGCGGCAGGGGCAACACTGAAGCTTTCTTT
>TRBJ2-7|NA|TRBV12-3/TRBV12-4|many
CASSLDQSYEQYF
TGTGCCAGCAGTTTGGATCAGTCCTACGAGCAGTACTTC
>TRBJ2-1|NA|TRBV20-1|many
CSARDLAGEQFF
TGCAGTGCTAGAGATCTAGCTGGGGAGCAGTTCTTC
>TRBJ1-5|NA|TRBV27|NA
CASRIQGPGQPQHF
TGTGCCAGCAGAATTCAGGGACCAGGGCAGCCCCAGCATTTT
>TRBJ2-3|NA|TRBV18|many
CASSPPDRQSTDTQYF
TGTGCCAGCTCACCACCCGACAGGCAAAGCACAGATACGCAGTATTTT
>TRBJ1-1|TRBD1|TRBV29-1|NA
CSVGMGTGDTEAFF
TGCAGCGTTGGTATGGGGACAGGGGACACTGAAGCTTTCTTT
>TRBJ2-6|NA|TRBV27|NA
CASSPSRPGANVLTF
TGTGCCAGCAGCCCCTCGAGACCTGGGGCCAACGTCCTGACCTTC
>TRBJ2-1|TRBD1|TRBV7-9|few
CASSLVTGGHYNEQLF
TGTGCCAGCAGCTTAGTTACAGGGGGCCACTACAATGAGCAGCTCTTC
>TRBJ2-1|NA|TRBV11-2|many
CASSVDGQGGNEQFF
TGTGCCAGCAGCGTAGACGGGCAAGGAGGGAATGAGCAGTTCTTC